Sequencing of this T cell receptor (beta chain) was carried out in a study of shared clonotypes between healthy human individuals. General study results and limits: Relative to their counterparts shared across all four donors, non-shared clonotypes exhibited diminished generation probabilities.

Germline V CDR1 and CDR2: SNHLY, FYNNEI. With 4 bases removed from V and 8 bases from J, the gap between germline ends came to 21 bases. This CDR3 comprises 15 residues. The assay was immunoSEQ multiplex PCR, and TCRdb's table has in-frame clones only and misses some. The data show roughly 590,000 clones, with roughly 96% seen just once and 0.11% held by the top ten. A remark on this clone: Antigen unknown.

CD45RO-negative, CCR7-selected cells formed the naive CD8 fraction, which excluded terminally differentiated effector memory CD45RA+ cells. V gene TRBV2 combines with J gene TRBJ2-7; the D gene is possibly TRBD1 (5 bases). This TCR was recovered from a woman aged 25 to 39 in good health. The material sequenced was naive CD8+ T cells sorted from blood. CDR3 sequence (DNA): TGTGCCAGCAGTGTAAGTGGTTCCAGGGATGATCAGCAGTACTTC. It specifies CASSVSGSRDDQQYF.